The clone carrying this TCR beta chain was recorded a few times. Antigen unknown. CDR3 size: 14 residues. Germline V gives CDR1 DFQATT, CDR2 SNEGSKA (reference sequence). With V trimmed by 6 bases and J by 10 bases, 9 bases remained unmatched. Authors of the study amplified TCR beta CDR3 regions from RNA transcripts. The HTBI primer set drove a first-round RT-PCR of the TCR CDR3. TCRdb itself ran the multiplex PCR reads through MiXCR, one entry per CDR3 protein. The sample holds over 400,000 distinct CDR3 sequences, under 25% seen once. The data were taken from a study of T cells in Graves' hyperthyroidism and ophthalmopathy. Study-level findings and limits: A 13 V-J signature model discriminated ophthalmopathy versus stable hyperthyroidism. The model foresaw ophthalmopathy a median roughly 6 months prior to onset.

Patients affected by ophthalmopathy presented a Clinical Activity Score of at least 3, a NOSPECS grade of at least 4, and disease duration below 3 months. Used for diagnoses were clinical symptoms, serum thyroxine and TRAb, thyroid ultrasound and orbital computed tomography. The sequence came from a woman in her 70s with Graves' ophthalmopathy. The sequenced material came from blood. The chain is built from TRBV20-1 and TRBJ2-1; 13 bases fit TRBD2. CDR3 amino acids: CSAVGLAGVQEQFF. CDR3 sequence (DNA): TGCAGTGCCGTCGGACTAGCGGGAGTTCAGGAGCAGTTCTTC.